Following are 24 T cell receptor beta chains from one sample sequenced in a study of T cells in localized non-small cell lung cancer. Clones were sequenced by immunoSEQ multiplex PCR, and TCRdb holds only the in-frame ones, with some missing. The sample contains roughly 67,000 clones, just under 85% of which appear only once. This sample comprised peripheral blood, obtained before any cancer treatment. The receptors come from a female donor aged 60 or older with stage I lung adenocarcinoma.

This clone was seen only once. The V gene is TRBV6-4, the J gene TRBJ1-2, with D possibly matching TRBD1 (6 bases). Germline V gives CDR1 MRHNA, CDR2 SNTAGT. The CDR3 has 13 amino acids. V lost 4 bases, J lost 4 bases, and 10 bases lay in between. The CDR3 loop is CASSVTGSYGYTF. The CDR3 coding sequence is TGTGCCAGCAGTGTTACAGGGTCCTATGGCTACACCTTC.

The chain is built from TRBV5-1 and TRBJ2-7; 9 bases align to TRBD1. With V trimmed by 4 bases and J by 5 bases, 7 bases remained unmatched. Germline loops: CDR1 SGHRS, CDR2 YFSETQ. This CDR3 region has 14 residues. CDR3 amino acids: CASSAGQGYHEQYF. CDR3 bases: TGCGCCAGCAGCGCGGGACAGGGTTACCACGAGCAGTACTTC.

This chain connects TRBV5-4 to TRBJ2-1, with D tentatively TRBD1 (5 bases). In germline, CDR1 is SGHNT, CDR2 YYREEE (reference sequence). The CDR3 length is 12 residues. V gave up 1 base and J gave up 10 bases, with 9 bases separating them. The CDR3 DNA sequence: TGTGCCAGCAGCTTGCAGGGAAGGGAGCAGTTCTTC. It translates to CASSLQGREQFF. The full variable domain, its missing parts supplied by reference TRBV5-4 and TRBJ2-1, is ETGVTQSPTHLIKTRGQQVTLRCSSQSGHNTVSWYQQALGQGPQFIFQYYREEENGRGNFPPRFSGLQFPNYSSELNVNALELDDSALYLCASSLQGREQFFGPGTRLTVL.

The chain recombines TRBV6-6 with TRBJ2-2; D may be TRBD2 (5 bases). CDR1 is MNHNY and CDR2 is SVGAGI in the germline V gene (reference sequence). Trimming shortened V by 5 bases and J by 1 base, and 11 bases separated the two germline ends. The CDR3 totals 15 residues. The CDR3 DNA follows: TGTGCCAGCAGTCTCGGACGGGGGAACACCGGGGAGCTGTTTTTT. This codes for CASSLGRGNTGELFF.

The CDR3 sequence: CASSQLVLLRGLETTEAFF. CDR3 in DNA: TGCGCCAGCAGCCAATTGGTCCTTCTTCGGGGGTTGGAAACCACTGAAGCTTTCTTT. The V call is TRBV4-1, the J call TRBJ1-1; the D gene is possibly TRBD1 (5 bases). From germline, CDR1 is MGHRA and CDR2 YSYEKL. This CDR3 comprises 19 residues. Trimming removed 2 bases from V and 4 bases from J, with 26 bases in between.

V usage is TRBV6-1 and J usage is TRBJ1-6; D is perhaps TRBD1 (6 bases). The CDR3 runs to 13 residues. CDR1 and CDR2 (germline): MNHNS, SASEGT. Trimming stripped 3 bases from V and 8 bases from J, with 8 bases between. Here the CDR3 reads CASSDSGDSPLHF. CDR3 bases: TGTGCCAGCAGTGATTCAGGGGATTCACCCCTCCACTTT.

The J gene is TRBJ2-1, the V gene TRBV4-2, with D possibly being TRBD2 (5 bases). The CDR3 loop spans 17 amino acids. V gave up 2 bases and J gave up 5 bases, with 19 bases separating them. Germline CDR1 reads LGHNA; CDR2 reads YNFKEQ. The chain's CDR3 is CASSQISGSPEDNEQFF. As DNA, the CDR3 is TGTGCCAGCAGCCAAATAAGCGGAAGCCCTGAAGACAATGAGCAGTTCTTC.

This chain links TRBV2 with TRBJ1-6; D unclear. CDR1 and CDR2 from the germline V gene are SNHLY and FYNNEI. The CDR3 spans 12 residues. The germline V and J ends were trimmed by 6 bases and 7 bases, with 7 bases remaining between them. CDR3 protein: CASSSPNSPLHF. The CDR3 DNA follows: TGTGCCAGCAGCAGCCCCAATTCACCCCTCCACTTT. The full variable domain, its missing parts supplied by reference TRBV2 and TRBJ1-6, is EPEVTQTPSHQVTQMGQEVILRCVPISNHLYFYWYRQILGQKVEFLVSFYNNEISEKSEIFDDQFSVERPDGSNFTLKIRSTKLEDSAMYFCASSSPNSPLHFGNGTRLTVT.

This rearrangement joins TRBV7-3 to TRBJ1-2, with 8 bases that match TRBD1. V lost 5 bases, J lost 0 bases, and 2 bases stayed unmatched. From germline, CDR1 is SGHTA and CDR2 FQGTGA. The CDR3 is 14 residues long. CDR3 amino acids: CASSPDRANYGYTF. CDR3 sequence (DNA): TGTGCCAGCAGCCCGGACAGGGCTAACTATGGCTACACCTTC.

The J gene is TRBJ1-5, the V gene TRBV30, with unresolved D. Trimming stripped 2 bases from V and 4 bases from J, with 6 bases between. The CDR3 consists of 12 residues. The V gene's germline CDR1 is GTSNPN and CDR2 SVGIG (reference sequence). The CDR3 DNA reads as TGTGCCTGGAGTACGGGGAATCAGCCCCAGCATTTT. Translation gives CAWSTGNQPQHF.

This clone has only a few counts. J is TRBJ1-1 and V is TRBV9; TRBD1 agrees at 7 bases. Germline CDR1 is SGDLS and CDR2 is YYNGEE. CDR3 length: 14 amino acids. V trimming: 4 bases; J trimming: 3 bases; junction bases outside the gene matches: 6. In DNA form, the CDR3 reads TGTGCCAGCAGCCAACTCCAGGGGGACACTGAAGCTTTCTTT. Its protein is CASSQLQGDTEAFF.

V and J are TRBV19 and TRBJ1-4, with TRBD1 as a possible D gene (6 bases). The CDR3 length is 16 residues. The V gene's germline CDR1 is LNHDA and CDR2 SQIVND (reference sequence). V lost 5 bases and J 7 bases, leaving 20 bases between the germline ends. The CDR3 region is CASSSRLRGLSEKLFF. The CDR3 DNA is TGTGCCAGTAGTTCCCGCCTGCGGGGGCTAAGTGAAAAACTGTTTTTT.

CDR3 protein: CATSNGIAGSQETQYF. CDR3 nucleotide sequence: TGTGCCACCAGCAACGGTATAGCGGGCTCCCAAGAGACCCAGTACTTC. This sequence joins TRBV15 and TRBJ2-5; 7 bases fit TRBD2. The CDR3 is made up of 16 amino acids. CDR1 is LNHNV, CDR2 YYDKDF, per germline (reference sequence). Trimming cost V 4 bases and J 1 base; bases outside gene matches: 9.

This clone was detected only a few times. The V call is TRBV5-1, the J call TRBJ1-1; D is unresolved. The V and J ends lost 1 base and 0 bases respectively, with 4 bases between them. The V gene's germline CDR1 is SGHRS and CDR2 YFSETQ. The CDR3 sequence is 13 residues long. This chain's CDR3 is CASSLTVNTEAFF. The CDR3 DNA is TGCGCCAGCAGCTTGACAGTGAACACTGAAGCTTTCTTT.

The chain uses TRBV5-4 and TRBJ1-1; 10 bases agree with TRBD1. CDR3 length: 15 amino acids. CDR1 and CDR2 (germline): SGHNT, YYREEE (reference sequence). V trimming: 1 base; J trimming: 6 bases; junction bases outside the gene matches: 6. CDR3 coding DNA: TGTGCCAGCAGCTTGCGGGACAGGGGAGGTTCTGAAGCTTTCTTT. It is translated as CASSLRDRGGSEAFF.

V and J are TRBV7-8 and TRBJ1-1, with TRBD1 as a possible D gene (5 bases). V was pared by 0 bases and J by 1 base, with 6 bases between. The germline V gene has CDR1 SGHVS and CDR2 FQNEAQ. The CDR3 covers 14 residues. CDR3 region: CASSLAGENTEAFF. As DNA, the CDR3 is TGTGCCAGCAGCTTAGCAGGGGAGAACACTGAAGCTTTCTTT.

The sample holds a few counts of this clone. J is TRBJ2-1 and V is TRBV25-1; 10 bases line up with TRBD1. V lost 8 bases to trimming and J lost 5 bases; unmatched junction nucleotides: 9. The CDR3 is made up of 15 amino acids. Germline V gene lookup returns CDR1 MGHDK and CDR2 SYGVNS. The CDR3 reads CASGGTGAQDNEQFF. The CDR3 nucleotides read TGTGCCAGCGGAGGGACAGGGGCCCAAGACAATGAGCAGTTCTTC. Drawing the rest from reference TRBV25-1 and TRBJ2-1, the complete variable domain is EADIYQTPRYLVIGTGKKITLECSQTMGHDKMYWYQQDPGMELHLIHYSYGVNSTEKGDLSSESTVSRIRTEHFPLTLESARPSHTSQYLCASGGTGAQDNEQFFGPGTRLTVL.

This chain links TRBV6-1 with TRBJ1-1; no firm D call. The V gene's germline CDR1 is MNHNS and CDR2 SASEGT. Deletions cut 1 base from V and 3 bases from J, with 21 bases between. CDR3 length equals 18 residues. This CDR3 reads CASSEDGDLLGPYTEAFF. The CDR3 DNA reads TGTGCCAGCAGTGAAGATGGAGACTTACTCGGTCCATACACTGAAGCTTTCTTT.

The rearrangement links TRBV5-1 to TRBJ1-2, with 8 bases matching TRBD1. V was pared by 9 bases and J by 3 bases, with 22 bases of the junction left unmatched. This CDR3 has 18 residues. Germline V lookup: CDR1 SGHRS, CDR2 YFSETQ. CDR3 region: CATSDRPLQGAVDYGYTF. In nucleotides, the CDR3 is TGCGCCACCTCAGATCGTCCTCTTCAGGGGGCAGTGGACTATGGCTACACCTTC. Full variable domain (rest looked up from reference TRBV5-1 and TRBJ1-2): KAGVTQTPRYLIKTRGQQVTLSCSPISGHRSVSWYQQTPGQGLQFLFEYFSETQRNKGNFPGRFSGRQFSNSRSEMNVSTLELGDSALYLCATSDRPLQGAVDYGYTFGSGTRLTVV.

This chain uses TRBV5-6 with TRBJ1-2; 9 bases line up with TRBD1. Per germline, CDR1 SGHDT and CDR2 YYEEEE. With 4 bases clipped from V and 4 bases from J, the junction kept 5 bases outside the gene matches. The CDR3 contains 14 residues. CDR3 protein: CASSAYRGRYGYTF. In nucleotides, the CDR3 is TGTGCCAGCAGCGCCTACAGGGGGCGCTATGGCTACACCTTC.

The rearrangement joins TRBV2 to TRBJ2-1; 9 nucleotides align to TRBD2. J lost 3 bases, V lost 7 bases, and 4 bases had no gene match. This CDR3 has 14 residues. CDR1 is SNHLY and CDR2 is FYNNEI in the germline V gene. The CDR3 DNA reads TGTGCCAGCAAGGAGCGGGAGGTCTACAATGAGCAGTTCTTC. As protein: CASKEREVYNEQFF.

The J gene is TRBJ2-5, the V gene TRBV18; 8 bases line up with TRBD1. Germline CDR1 is KGHSH and CDR2 is LQKENI. This CDR3 contains 15 residues. Trimming at V came to 5 bases and at J to 3 bases, leaving 8 bases not matched to a gene. CDR3 bases: TGTGCCAGCTCATCACAGACAGGGGAGAAAGAGACCCAGTACTTC. Translating it yields CASSSQTGEKETQYF.

The chain couples TRBV19 to TRBJ2-7; 8 bases match TRBD2. The CDR3 runs to 15 residues. The V gene end was trimmed by 2 bases and the J gene end by 0 bases; junction bases not matched to a gene: 3. CDR1 and CDR2 from the germline V gene are LNHDA and SQIVND (reference sequence). The CDR3: CASSISGTSSYEQYF. The DNA for the CDR3 is TGTGCCAGTAGTATATCCGGGACTAGCTCCTACGAGCAGTACTTC.

The V call is TRBV12-5, the J call TRBJ1-1; D ambiguous. Germline-derived CDR1 and CDR2 are LGHNT and FRNRAP. The CDR3 has 15 residues. Trimming shortened V by 0 bases and J by 1 base, and 9 bases separated the two germline ends. The CDR3 loop reads CASGLVLSGNTEAFF. CDR3 coding DNA: TGTGCTAGTGGTTTGGTACTTTCCGGGAACACTGAAGCTTTCTTT.